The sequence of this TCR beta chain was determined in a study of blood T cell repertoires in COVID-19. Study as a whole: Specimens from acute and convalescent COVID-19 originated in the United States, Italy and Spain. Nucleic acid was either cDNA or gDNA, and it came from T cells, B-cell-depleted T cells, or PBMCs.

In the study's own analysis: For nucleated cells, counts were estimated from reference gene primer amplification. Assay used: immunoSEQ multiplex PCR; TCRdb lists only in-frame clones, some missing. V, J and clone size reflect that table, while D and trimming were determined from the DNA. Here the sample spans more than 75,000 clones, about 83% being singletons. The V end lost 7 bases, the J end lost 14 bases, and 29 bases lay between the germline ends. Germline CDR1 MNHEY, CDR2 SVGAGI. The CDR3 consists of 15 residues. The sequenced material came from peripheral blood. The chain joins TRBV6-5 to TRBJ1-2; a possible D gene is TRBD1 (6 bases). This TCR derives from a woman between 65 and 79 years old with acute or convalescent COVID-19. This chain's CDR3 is CASTISSGGGGRATF. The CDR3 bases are TGTGCCAGCACAATTTCGAGCGGGGGCGGTGGACGTGCGACCTTC.